Listed here is a single T cell receptor (beta chain). It lacks a known antigen. Base qualities are not provided; no much larger clone lies one nucleotide away. This sample is part of a study of blood T cell repertoires in COVID-19 (dated by TCRdb to 2019 to 2021). The study in broad terms: Samples covering the acute and convalescent phases of COVID-19 were provided by collaborators in the United States, Italy and Spain. The material from the prospective study consisted of cDNA or gDNA derived from T cells, B-cell-depleted T cells, or PBMCs. Where available, HLA class I and class II types were obtained from metadata supplied by the sample provider rather than from assay-based typing. A de-identified subject ID, COVID-19 status, age in years and sex were almost always included in the sample metadata. Samples came from the ongoing ImmuneRACE study (first 160 participants) plus 1,254 subjects from 6 global collaborators. Deeply sampled blood TCRbeta repertoires from subjects exposed to, actively infected with, or recovered from COVID-19 were included in the dataset. The repertoires were made available in a free public database intended to serve as a resource for research on the immune response to SARS-CoV-2. The study at large found these results: Clinical and demographic metadata were provided uncurated, with the amount varying by source and participant.

TCRbeta CDR3 regions were amplified from genomic DNA by means of the immunoSEQ Assay, a bias-controlled multiplex PCR. The original pipeline was this. Nucleated cell counts per sample were estimated from amplification of reference gene primers within the assay. Sequence reads were collapsed and filtered to measure the absolute abundance of every unique TCRbeta CDR3 rearrangement. For each sample, productive Simpson clonality was calculated as the square root of Simpson's diversity index across productive rearrangements. This is the immuneACCESS table as TCRdb keeps it, with only in-frame sequences that have V and J called. A part of the clones is gone; compared with another copy, unresolved V genes explain less than half, and the rest is unexplained. V and J calls and clone size are copied from that table; D and trimming were computed from the DNA. This sample holds about 150,000 clones; 80% to 90% were observed only once. Roughly 3.3% of the sample goes to the ten largest clones.

Whole blood was collected in K2EDTA tubes by collaborating institutions according to the institutions' own protocols. Collaborator samples were shipped for TCRbeta analysis as frozen whole blood, isolated PBMCs, or DNA extracted from either sample type. The sequenced sample was peripheral blood. This receptor was taken from a man in his sixties or seventies with acute or convalescent COVID-19.

The encoded CDR3 is CATSDFGGGNQPQHF. The sequenced DNA is TGTGCCACCAGTGATTTTGGAGGGGGCAATCAGCCCCAGCATTTT. This receptor chain uses TRBV24-1 and TRBJ1-5, and possibly TRBD1, on 5 matching bases. Trimming at the junction amounts to 1 base on V and 2 bases on J, and the germline ends lie 8 bases apart. From its cysteine to its phenylalanine, the CDR3 spans 15 amino acids. The DNA shown is the 45-base CDR3, in frame from base 1. The germline V gene gives CDR1 as KGHDR and CDR2 as SFDVKD.